These T cell receptor beta chains were read from a single sample in a study of identical twins. TCRdb fed the 5' RACE reads into MiXCR, producing one record per CDR3 protein. The sample consists of approximately 500,000 distinct CDR3 sequences, 20% to 25% of them appearing once. In addition, the sample was reused for a study of T cells expressing NK-cell markers.

Sequencing was done on a sample of CD4+ T cells sorted from blood. The receptor source for this set is a woman younger than 35 in good health. Each CDR3 is given with its conserved first and last residue. Each record gives: clone size, V gene, J gene, CDR3 protein. Clone size, where shown, is once, few, many, or a class for clones that have expanded.

clone_size: few
v_call: TRBV5-1
j_call: TRBJ2-2
cdr3_aa: CASSSSQTRTGELFF

clone_size: once
v_call: TRBV3-1
j_call: TRBJ1-2
cdr3_aa: CASSQVGTYGYTF

clone_size: few
v_call: TRBV11-3
j_call: TRBJ2-2
cdr3_aa: CASSNSAAGELFF

clone_size: -
v_call: TRBV6-4
j_call: TRBJ2-3
cdr3_aa: CASSDRGLSTDTQYF

clone_size: -
v_call: TRBV5-1
j_call: TRBJ2-7
cdr3_aa: CASSLVRGTLYEQYF

clone_size: -
v_call: TRBV5-4
j_call: TRBJ2-3
cdr3_aa: CASSRIGWADSTDTQYF

clone_size: -
v_call: TRBV29-1
j_call: TRBJ2-3
cdr3_aa: CSVRITGMVDTQYF

clone_size: many
v_call: TRBV18
j_call: TRBJ1-6
cdr3_aa: CASSPPYRDNSPLHF

clone_size: -
v_call: TRBV29-1
j_call: TRBJ1-2
cdr3_aa: CSAGGQYNYGYTF

clone_size: -
v_call: TRBV6-1
j_call: TRBJ1-3
cdr3_aa: CASGWQNGNTIYF

clone_size: -
v_call: TRBV12-5
j_call: TRBJ2-1
cdr3_aa: CASGLVLAPPYNEQFF

clone_size: -
v_call: TRBV7-9
j_call: TRBJ2-7
cdr3_aa: CASSSIRDRGSYEQYF

clone_size: -
v_call: TRBV9
j_call: TRBJ2-4
cdr3_aa: CASSPRTSGGIAKNIQYF

clone_size: few
v_call: TRBV27
j_call: TRBJ2-7
cdr3_aa: CASSFSGGGEQYF